This T cell receptor beta chain was recovered during a study of blood T cells in healthy people across ages. Study-wide results and caveats: Diversity estimated from one million T cells was considered an underestimate. Since the PBMCs were unsorted, naive and antigen-experienced cells could not be conclusively compared. As age increased, TCR beta diversity per million T cells fell in a roughly linear fashion.

Next came a second PCR, run for about 7 to 12 cycles, which used a sample-barcoded 5' primer along with a J-beta primer mix. TCRdb redid the calling of the 5' RACE reads with MiXCR, one entry per CDR3 protein. The data contain fewer than 950,000 distinct CDR3 sequences, roughly 53% of them singletons. Each donor had about 10 milliliters of peripheral blood drawn. With respect to this clonotype: Its antigen is still unknown.

Germline CDR1 and CDR2: DFQATT and SNEGSKA (reference sequence). CDR3 length equals 13 residues. V was clipped by 3 bases and J by 9 bases, with 15 bases between them. The V call is TRBV20-1, the J call TRBJ2-1; either TRBD1 or TRBD2 may fit D (5 bases each). Sequenced: blood. The TCR comes from a man older than 75 in good health. The DNA of the CDR3 is TGCAGTGCTAGGTGGGGGACCAGATCTGAGCAGTTCTTC. Amino acid sequence: CSARWGTRSEQFF.